This TCR beta chain was identified in a study of identical twins. Overall study findings and caveats: For monozygotic twins, models underestimated out-of-frame TCR alpha sharing.

A few counts support this clonotype. The antigen remains undetermined. Each CDR3 protein gets one entry after TCRdb re-called the 5' RACE reads with MiXCR. The sample carries roughly 630,000 distinct CDR3 sequences, around 7.5% recorded once. Trimming removed 3 bases from V and 9 bases from J; junction bases left unmatched: 5. There are 13 residues in the CDR3. Germline V gives CDR1 DFQATT, CDR2 SNEGSKA (reference sequence). These data were likewise used in another study, on yellow fever vaccine responses in identical twins.

The gene calls are TRBV20-1 and TRBJ1-6, with 7 positions matching TRBD1. This sequence originates from a woman aged 18-35 years in good health. The sample comprised PBMCs. CDR3 in DNA: TGCAGTGCTAGTCAGGGGGGAGGTTCACCCCTCCACTTT. This encodes CSASQGGGSPLHF.